The source of this TCR beta chain is a study of neurological immune-mediated disorders. TCRdb fed the 5' RACE reads into MiXCR, producing one record per CDR3 protein. The repertoire holds approximately 82,000 distinct CDR3 sequences, around 2.6% seen once, with about 1% in the top ten. CDR3 length: 14 residues. The germline V and J ends were trimmed by 0 bases and 6 bases, with 10 bases remaining between them. CDR1 is LGHDT and CDR2 is YNNKEL in the germline V gene (reference sequence). Many counts were recorded for this clonotype. No antigen is known for it. Findings of the study overall: HTLV-1-associated myelopathy showed the most TCR clonal expansion; multiple sclerosis the least, below healthy controls.

The J gene is TRBJ2-3, the V gene TRBV3-1; D is ambiguous. This TCR was sampled from a woman in her twenties or thirties with multiple sclerosis. What was sequenced was PBMCs. The CDR3, as DNA: TGTGCCAGCAGCCAAGATTTCCCCATGGATACGCAGTATTTT. This encodes CASSQDFPMDTQYF.